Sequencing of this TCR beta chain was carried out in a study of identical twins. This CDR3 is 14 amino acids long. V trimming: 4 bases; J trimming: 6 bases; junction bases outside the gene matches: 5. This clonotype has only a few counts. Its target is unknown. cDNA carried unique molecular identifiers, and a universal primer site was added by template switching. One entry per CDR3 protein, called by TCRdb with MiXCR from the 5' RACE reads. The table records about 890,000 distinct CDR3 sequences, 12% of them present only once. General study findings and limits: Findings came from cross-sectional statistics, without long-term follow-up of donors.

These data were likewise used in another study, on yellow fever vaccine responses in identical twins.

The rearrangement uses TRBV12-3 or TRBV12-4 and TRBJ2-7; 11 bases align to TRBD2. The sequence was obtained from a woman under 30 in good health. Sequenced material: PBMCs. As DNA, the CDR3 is TGTGCCAGCAGTTATAGCGGGGGGGCTGGCGAGCAGTACGTC. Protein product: CASSYSGGAGEQYV.